This TCR beta chain was obtained from a study of human T cells and chemical hapten exposure. Study as a whole: Once 0.01% DPC had been applied to the upper back by patch test, readings were taken at 6 days. The patient population, which was mostly female, had alopecia areata, totalis or universalis. Largely, small differences in pooled library volume made per-sample TCR yields vary.

Notes on this clonotype: Its antigen is not known.

Findings and caveats of the study: Clustering by CDR3 similarity yielded significantly more large clusters from expanded TCRs than controls.

As for time point: patch test 1, 2 weeks after DPC sensitization. Treatment meaning: therapeutic diphenylcyclopropenone sensitization with weekly scalp DPC. Germline V CDR1 and CDR2: SQVTM, ANQGSEA. The CDR3 has 13 amino acids. Trimming pared 3 bases from V and 1 base from J, leaving 9 bases between. TCRdb called the RACE reads again in MiXCR, with one record for every CDR3 protein. Of roughly 200,000 distinct CDR3 sequences listed, approximately 20% are singletons. The clonotype originates from a woman aged 45-60 years with alopecia areata. Some clones in this sample may be carry-over from other donors' samples. The J gene is TRBJ1-1, the V gene TRBV29-1, with D hard to call. The source was whole blood, collected in connection with sensitization to the hapten diphenylcyclopropenone (DPC). The CDR3 nucleotides read TGCAGCGTTGACCCTGTACCGAACACTGAAGCTTTCTTT. This sequence encodes CSVDPVPNTEAFF.